This T cell receptor (beta chain) was obtained from a study of T cell changes during pregnancy in multiple sclerosis. TCRdb's copy holds only in-frame clones and misses some; the assay was immunoSEQ multiplex PCR. This sample yields approximately 80,000 clones, of which 94% are seen a single time; about 0.99% belongs to the top ten. V dropped 6 bases and J dropped 3 bases, with 12 bases sitting between them. The CDR3 length is 13 residues. The V gene's germline CDR1 is MNHNS and CDR2 SASEGT. The sequencing used peripheral blood, collected in the second trimester of pregnancy. V gene TRBV6-1 combines with J gene TRBJ2-7; tentative D call: TRBD1 (6 bases). The sequence was collected from a female donor in good health, enrolled as a control in a pregnancy study. CDR3 in DNA: TGTGCCAGCAGCCGGGACACTTTCTACGAGCAGTACTTC. Translation: CASSRDTFYEQYF.